These T cell receptor beta chains were read from a single sample in a study of OX40 agonist ivuxolimab in advanced cancers. Clones were sequenced by immunoSEQ multiplex PCR, and TCRdb holds only the in-frame ones, with some missing. Among 65,000 to 90,000 clones listed, 85% to 90% were seen once. Specimen: CD4+ or CD8+ T cells sorted from blood, collected in a trial of the OX40 agonist ivuxolimab. The source is an adult with an advanced solid tumor such as melanoma, head and neck, liver or kidney cancer. The CDR3 runs from the conserved cysteine through the conserved F or W. The D gene is left open where the match is weak.

j_call,v_call,d_call,cdr3_aa,cdr3_nt
TRBJ2-1,TRBV9,-,CATEAPGLNEQFF,TGTGCCACCGAAGCTCCAGGGTTAAATGAGCAGTTCTTC
TRBJ1-1,TRBV7-6,-,CASSLEIRAEAFF,TGTGCCAGCAGCTTAGAAATTCGCGCTGAAGCTTTCTTT
TRBJ2-7,TRBV6-5,-,CASRANLEQYF,TGTGCCAGCCGGGCTAATTTGGAGCAGTACTTC
TRBJ2-3,TRBV6-1,-,CASSSRAYGTDTQYF,TGTGCCAGCAGTTCCAGGGCCTATGGCACAGATACGCAGTATTTT
TRBJ1-1,TRBV19,-,CASTVQGRAEAFF,TGTGCCAGTACCGTACAGGGAAGGGCTGAAGCTTTCTTT
TRBJ1-1,TRBV6-1,-,CASSGQNFEAFF,TGTGCCAGCAGTGGACAGAACTTTGAAGCTTTCTTT
TRBJ2-7,TRBV10-3,-,CAISDPGERYEQYF,TGTGCCATCAGTGACCCAGGGGAAAGGTACGAGCAGTACTTC
TRBJ2-7,TRBV27,TRBD1,CASSLSGQGPYEQYF,TGTGCCAGCAGTTTATCGGGACAGGGCCCCTACGAGCAGTACTTC
TRBJ2-7,TRBV27,-,CASSLYRESYEQYF,TGTGCCAGCAGTTTATACCGGGAGAGCTACGAGCAGTACTTC
TRBJ2-2,TRBV27,TRBD2,CASSLVRGRAGELFF,TGTGCCAGCAGTTTAGTTCGGGGGAGGGCCGGGGAGCTGTTTTTT
TRBJ2-2,TRBV13,-,CASSSLTSIGELFF,TGTGCCAGCAGCTCCCTTACTAGTATCGGGGAGCTGTTTTTT
TRBJ1-1,TRBV11-2,-,CASSDRLPEAFF,TGTGCCAGCAGCGATAGACTGCCAGAAGCTTTCTTT